A single sample is the source of the 30 T cell receptor beta chains below, sequenced in a study. Amplification of TRBV12-4/TRBJ1-2 clonotypes used adaptor-ligated barcode primers. TCRdb re-called the multiplex PCR reads through MiXCR, storing one row per CDR3 protein. The sample holds around 800 distinct CDR3 sequences, 25% to 30% seen once. The sample taken for sequencing was memory CD4+ T cells sorted from blood. Subset described: memory CD4+ T cells, CD4+CD45RO+CD25-. The origin of the receptors is a female donor with breast cancer.

By share, this clonotype ranks as large (0.1 to 1%). The genes are TRBV12-3 or TRBV12-4 and TRBJ1-2; D not resolved. V lost 5 bases and J lost 8, with 12 bases in between. The CDR3 consists of 12 residues. The CDR3 DNA is TGTGCCAGCAGTGCGGGAGTGAGGGGCTACACCTTC. It is translated as CASSAGVRGYTF.

The rearrangement joins TRBV12-3 or TRBV12-4 to TRBJ1-2; D remains ambiguous. This CDR3 comprises 16 residues. V dropped 2 bases and J dropped 2 bases, with 15 bases sitting between them. CDR3 coding DNA: TGTGCCAGCAGTTTATACCCGGAACAAGCCAACTATGGCTACACCTTC. Protein sequence: CASSLYPEQANYGYTF.

This clonotype is judged medium-sized. The rearrangement links TRBV12-3 or TRBV12-4 to TRBJ1-2, with TRBD1 as a possible D gene (5 bases). Trimming took off 1 base at V and 6 bases at J, with 9 bases between the two ends. The length of the CDR3 is 13 residues. The chain's CDR3 is CASSLGAGNGYTF. The CDR3 DNA is TGTGCCAGCAGTTTAGGGGCAGGGAATGGCTACACCTTC.

This chain links TRBV12-3 or TRBV12-4 with TRBJ1-2, with 10 nucleotides matching TRBD1. Losses at the gene ends were 5 bases for V and 4 bases for J; bases not matched to a gene: 4. The CDR3 has 14 residues. CDR3 amino acids: CASSRDRGGYGYTF. CDR3 coding DNA: TGTGCCAGCAGTCGGGACAGGGGTGGCTATGGCTACACCTTC.

This clonotype is medium-sized (0.01 to 0.1%) by share. V gene TRBV12-3 or TRBV12-4 combines with J gene TRBJ1-2, with D maybe TRBD1 (5 bases). V gave up 6 bases and J gave up 4 bases, with 12 bases separating them. The CDR3 is made up of 13 amino acids. The DNA of the CDR3 is TGTGCCAGCAGCCCGGACACCCGCTATGGCTACACCTTC. Encoded protein: CASSPDTRYGYTF.

By sample fraction, this clonotype is medium-sized. CDR3 sequence reads: CASSFTNYGYTF. The CDR3 DNA reads TGTGCCAGCAGTTTTACTAACTATGGCTACACCTTC. The V call is TRBV12-3 or TRBV12-4, the J call TRBJ1-2, with D unclear. The germline V and J ends were trimmed by 3 bases and 0 bases, with 2 bases remaining between them. This CDR3 spans 12 amino acids.

This clonotype is categorized as large. The chain combines TRBV12-3 or TRBV12-4 with TRBJ1-2; unclear D gene. This CDR3 is built from 12 residues. Trimming stripped 5 bases from V and 7 bases from J, with 11 bases between. The CDR3 nucleotides read TGTGCCAGCAGTATCGGAGGTGCTGGCTACACCTTC. Its protein is CASSIGGAGYTF.

In its sample, this clonotype was seen once. V gene TRBV12-3 or TRBV12-4 combines with J gene TRBJ1-2; 9 positions agree with TRBD1. The CDR3 runs to 15 residues. V trimming: 5 bases; J trimming: 6 bases; junction bases outside the gene matches: 10. The CDR3 sequence: CASSPVGQGFHGYTF. The CDR3 DNA is TGTGCCAGCAGTCCCGTCGGACAGGGGTTCCATGGCTACACCTTC.

The genes are TRBV12-3 or TRBV12-4 and TRBJ1-2; D uncertain. The V gene lost 2 bases and the J gene lost 0 bases, with 7 bases spanning the gap. The CDR3 contains 14 residues. CDR3 DNA: TGTGCCAGCAGTTTATTCCGAGCTAACTATGGCTACACCTTC. Its protein is CASSLFRANYGYTF.

This clonotype is labeled large. The CDR3 sequence: CASGQGHYGYTF. CDR3 DNA sequence: TGTGCCAGTGGGCAGGGACACTATGGCTACACCTTC. This chain connects TRBV12-3 or TRBV12-4 to TRBJ1-2; TRBD1 might be the D (5 bases). V dropped 9 bases and J dropped 3 bases, with 11 bases sitting between them. This CDR3 contains 12 residues.

This clonotype is medium-sized by share. J is TRBJ1-2 and V is TRBV12-3 or TRBV12-4; D is possibly TRBD1 (6 bases). Trimming stripped 3 bases from V and 6 bases from J, with 11 bases between. The CDR3 contains 13 residues. CDR3 DNA: TGTGCCAGCAGTTTCCAGGGGACTGATGGCTACACCTTC. Translated: CASSFQGTDGYTF.

V is TRBV12-3 or TRBV12-4 and J is TRBJ1-2, with D unresolved. The CDR3 totals 13 residues. The ends were cut back, 6 bases at V and 3 bases at J, with 11 bases in the middle. In nucleotides, the CDR3 is TGTGCCAGCAGCAGAGGCGGAGACTATGGCTACACCTTC. Its protein is CASSRGGDYGYTF.

The chain recombines TRBV12-3 or TRBV12-4 with TRBJ1-2; no reliable D call. Between the trimmed V and J ends, which lost 7 bases and 4 bases, there was a span of 10 bases. There are 12 residues in the CDR3. CDR3 in amino acids: CASTFSGYGYTF. The CDR3 coding sequence is TGTGCCAGCACCTTCAGTGGCTATGGCTACACCTTC.

The chain has TRBV12-3 or TRBV12-4 and TRBJ1-2; possibly TRBD1 for D (5 bases). This CDR3 comprises 12 residues. Trimming took off 5 bases at V and 6 bases at J, with 10 bases between the two ends. The CDR3 loop is CASSVTEDGYTF. DNA of the CDR3: TGTGCCAGCAGTGTGACAGAGGATGGCTACACCTTC.

This clonotype was picked up one time. The rearrangement joins TRBV12-3 or TRBV12-4 to TRBJ1-2, with TRBD1 matching 9 bases. The CDR3 has 13 amino acids. Trimming removed 6 bases from V and 8 bases from J; junction bases left unmatched: 7. The CDR3 DNA reads TGTGCCAGCAGCTTGGGACAGGGCGGCGGCTACACCTTC. This gives the protein CASSLGQGGGYTF.

The chain combines TRBV12-3 or TRBV12-4 with TRBJ1-2; D remains ambiguous. The CDR3 consists of 15 residues. V was shortened by 1 base and J by 4 bases, with 13 bases between the two germline ends. The CDR3 nucleotides are TGTGCCAGCAGTTTAGTCGGGAGGTCGCGCTATGGCTACACCTTC. It is translated as CASSLVGRSRYGYTF.

This clonotype turned up a few times. The rearrangement links TRBV12-3 or TRBV12-4 to TRBJ1-2, with unresolved D. The CDR3 is 13 amino acids. With 3 bases removed from V and 8 bases from J, the gap between germline ends came to 13 bases. The CDR3 nucleotides read TGTGCCAGCAGTTTTCAGGATGGGAGAGGCTACACCTTC. Translating it yields CASSFQDGRGYTF.

This clonotype is deemed medium-sized. This chain uses TRBV12-3 or TRBV12-4 with TRBJ1-2; D not certain. The ends were cut back, 2 bases at V and 8 bases at J, with 12 bases in the middle. This CDR3 contains 13 residues. CDR3 in DNA: TGTGCCAGCAGTTTACGGGATCTGAGGGGCTACACCTTC. Translating it yields CASSLRDLRGYTF.

In its sample, this clonotype ranks as medium-sized. The chain is built from TRBV12-3 or TRBV12-4 and TRBJ1-2; D unclear. This CDR3 is built from 13 residues. V was clipped by 1 base and J by 5 bases, with 8 bases between them. Written as DNA, the CDR3 is TGTGCCAGCAGTTTAGGGGTAGGGTATGGCTACACCTTC. Protein sequence: CASSLGVGYGYTF.

This clonotype rates as medium-sized (0.01 to 0.1%). The V gene is TRBV12-3 or TRBV12-4, the J gene TRBJ1-2; TRBD1 agrees at 7 bases. The CDR3 is 15 residues long. The V segment lost 6 bases and the J segment 3 bases; nucleotides outside the gene matches: 10. The CDR3 spells CASSSRLQGYYGYTF. DNA for the CDR3: TGTGCCAGCAGCTCCCGACTACAGGGGTACTATGGCTACACCTTC.

This chain links TRBV12-3 or TRBV12-4 with TRBJ1-2; D gene unclear. V was clipped by 6 bases and J by 3 bases, with 11 bases between them. The CDR3 totals 13 residues. DNA of the CDR3: TGTGCCAGCAGAATAGGGAATTACTATGGCTACACCTTC. Translation: CASRIGNYYGYTF.

Sample share makes this clonotype medium-sized. DNA for the CDR3: TGTGCCAGCAGTTTAGAAGTCGGGGTGGACTATGGCTACACCTTC. Amino acids: CASSLEVGVDYGYTF. This sequence joins TRBV12-3 or TRBV12-4 and TRBJ1-2; D is undetermined. Deletions cut 1 base from V and 3 bases from J, with 12 bases between. This CDR3 is built from 15 residues.

In this sample, this clonotype is large. The gene calls are TRBV12-3 or TRBV12-4 and TRBJ1-2; 9 bases match TRBD1. After removal of 7 bases from V and 8 bases from J, the junction contained 5 bases not matched to a gene. The CDR3 covers 12 residues. The CDR3 loop is CASTGTGLGYTF. The CDR3 nucleotides are TGTGCCAGCACTGGGACAGGGCTGGGCTACACCTTC.

The chain uses TRBV12-3 or TRBV12-4 and TRBJ1-2, with D possibly TRBD1 on 5 matching bases. V was shortened by 3 bases and J by 4 bases, with 15 bases between the two germline ends. The CDR3 has 15 amino acids. The CDR3 is CASSFGQGVAYGYTF. The CDR3 DNA reads TGTGCCAGCAGTTTTGGGCAGGGAGTAGCCTATGGCTACACCTTC.

Relative to its sample, this clonotype is large. The rearrangement uses TRBV12-3 or TRBV12-4 and TRBJ1-2; no clear D gene. Trimming took 4 bases from V and 3 from J, leaving 18 bases between them. The CDR3 loop spans 16 amino acids. The CDR3 sequence: CASSYRTSAEYYGYTF. The CDR3 DNA is TGTGCCAGCAGTTATCGGACCTCTGCAGAATACTATGGCTACACCTTC.

This clonotype qualifies as large (0.1 to 1%). The chain is built from TRBV12-3 or TRBV12-4 and TRBJ1-2; 7 bases map to TRBD1. V lost 5 bases to trimming and J lost 4 bases; unmatched junction nucleotides: 4. The CDR3 covers 13 residues. The CDR3 is CASSGTDRYGYTF. DNA for the CDR3: TGTGCCAGCAGTGGGACAGATCGCTATGGCTACACCTTC.

This clonotype is labeled medium-sized (0.01 to 0.1%). V usage is TRBV12-3 or TRBV12-4 and J usage is TRBJ1-2; D is unresolved. The V end was cut by 1 base, the J end by 0 bases, with 3 bases between. This CDR3 spans 13 amino acids. The CDR3, as DNA: TGTGCCAGCAGTTTAGACTCTAACTATGGCTACACCTTC. This translates into CASSLDSNYGYTF.

By share, this clonotype counts as medium-sized. The genes are TRBV12-3 or TRBV12-4 and TRBJ1-2, with D possibly matching TRBD1 (5 bases). The CDR3 sequence is 14 residues long. V was clipped by 6 bases and J by 3 bases, with 14 bases between them. In DNA form, the CDR3 reads TGTGCCAGCAGCCTGCAGGGATTTCACTATGGCTACACCTTC. Translated, it gives CASSLQGFHYGYTF.

By its share, this clonotype is large. The chain recombines TRBV12-3 or TRBV12-4 with TRBJ1-2, with D possibly TRBD1 on 6 matching bases. V lost 6 bases and J lost 4, with 12 bases in between. The CDR3 has 13 amino acids. The CDR3 sequence is CASSHTGSYGYTF. The CDR3 DNA follows: TGTGCCAGCAGCCACACAGGGTCCTATGGCTACACCTTC.

This clonotype ranks as medium-sized. The chain uses TRBV12-3 or TRBV12-4 and TRBJ1-2; tentatively, D is TRBD1 (6 bases). The CDR3 spans 13 residues. V was cut by 5 bases and J by 10 bases, with 17 bases left in between. CDR3 in DNA: TGTGCCAGCAGTCCCGCGGCGAACAGGGCCTACACCTTC. This codes for CASSPAANRAYTF.